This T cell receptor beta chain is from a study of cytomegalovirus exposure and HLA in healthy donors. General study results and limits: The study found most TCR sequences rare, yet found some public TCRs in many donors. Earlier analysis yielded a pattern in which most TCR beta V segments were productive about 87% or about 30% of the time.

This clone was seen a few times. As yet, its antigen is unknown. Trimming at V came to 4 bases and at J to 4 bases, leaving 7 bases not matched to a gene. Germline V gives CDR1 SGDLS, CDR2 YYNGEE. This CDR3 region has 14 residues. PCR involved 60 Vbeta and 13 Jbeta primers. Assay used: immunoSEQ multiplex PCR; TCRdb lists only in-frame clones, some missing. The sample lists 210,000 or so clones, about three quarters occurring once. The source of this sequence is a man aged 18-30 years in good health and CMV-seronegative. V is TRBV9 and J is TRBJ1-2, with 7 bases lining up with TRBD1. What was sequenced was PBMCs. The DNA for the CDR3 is TGTGCCAGCAGCCCCCAGACAGGGTCCTATGGCTACACCTTC. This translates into CASSPQTGSYGYTF.